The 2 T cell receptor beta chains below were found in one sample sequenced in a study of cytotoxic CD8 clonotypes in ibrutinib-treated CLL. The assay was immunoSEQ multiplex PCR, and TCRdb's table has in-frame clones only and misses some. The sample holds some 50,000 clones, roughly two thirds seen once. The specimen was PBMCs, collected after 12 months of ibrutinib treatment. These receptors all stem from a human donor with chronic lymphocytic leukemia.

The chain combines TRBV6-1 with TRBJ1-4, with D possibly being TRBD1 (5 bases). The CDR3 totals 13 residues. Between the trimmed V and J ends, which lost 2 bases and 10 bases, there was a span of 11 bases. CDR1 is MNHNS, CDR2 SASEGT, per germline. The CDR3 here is CASSESGAGKLFF. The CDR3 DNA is TGTGCCAGCAGTGAAAGCGGGGCGGGAAAACTGTTTTTT.

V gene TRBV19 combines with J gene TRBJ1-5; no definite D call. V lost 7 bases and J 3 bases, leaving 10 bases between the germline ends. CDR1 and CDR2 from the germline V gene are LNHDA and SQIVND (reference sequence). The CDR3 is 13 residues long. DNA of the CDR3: TGTGCCAGTACGAACAGCCTCAATCAGCCCCAGCATTTT. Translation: CASTNSLNQPQHF.